The clone carrying this TCR beta chain was seen many times. This entry belongs to a study of T cells in Graves' hyperthyroidism and ophthalmopathy. Diagnoses were made from clinical symptoms, serum measures (thyroxine and TRAb), thyroid ultrasound and orbital computed tomography. With V trimmed by 5 bases and J by 4 bases, 9 bases remained unmatched. The CDR3 sequence is 15 residues long. Germline values: CDR1 ENHRY, CDR2 SYGVKD. RNA transcripts gave rise to amplified TCR beta CDR3 regions. Using the HTBI primer set, a first-round RT-PCR was run on the TCR CDR3. TCRdb re-called the multiplex PCR reads through MiXCR, storing one row per CDR3 protein. The sample includes about 250,000 distinct CDR3 sequences, roughly a quarter of them seen just once.

The sequence came from a middle-aged woman with Graves' ophthalmopathy. What was sequenced was blood. The genes are TRBV10-3 and TRBJ2-5; 8 nucleotides line up with TRBD1. CDR3 amino acids: CAISRSQGAGETQYF. As DNA, the CDR3 is TGTGCCATCAGTAGAAGTCAGGGGGCAGGAGAGACCCAGTACTTC.